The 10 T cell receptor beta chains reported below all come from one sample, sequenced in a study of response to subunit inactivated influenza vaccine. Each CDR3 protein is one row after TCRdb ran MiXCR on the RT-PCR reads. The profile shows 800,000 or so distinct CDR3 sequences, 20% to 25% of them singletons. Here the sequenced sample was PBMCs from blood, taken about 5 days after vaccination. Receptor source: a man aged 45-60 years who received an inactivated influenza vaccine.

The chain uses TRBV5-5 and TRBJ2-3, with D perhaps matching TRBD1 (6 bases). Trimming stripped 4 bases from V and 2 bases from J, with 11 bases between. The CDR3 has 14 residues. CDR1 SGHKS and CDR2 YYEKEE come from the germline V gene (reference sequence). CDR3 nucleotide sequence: TGTGCCAGCAGCGGCCGACAGGCCACAGATACGCAGTATTTT. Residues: CASSGRQATDTQYF.

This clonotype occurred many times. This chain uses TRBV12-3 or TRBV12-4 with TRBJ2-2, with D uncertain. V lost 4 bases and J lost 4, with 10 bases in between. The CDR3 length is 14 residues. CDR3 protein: CASSSPTLTGELFF. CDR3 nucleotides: TGTGCCAGCAGTTCTCCTACACTCACCGGGGAGCTGTTTTTT.

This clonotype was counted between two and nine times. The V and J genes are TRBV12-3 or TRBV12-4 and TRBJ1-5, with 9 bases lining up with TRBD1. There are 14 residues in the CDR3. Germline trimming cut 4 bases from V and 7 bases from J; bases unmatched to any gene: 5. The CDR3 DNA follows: TGTGCCAGCAGTTCCGGGACAGGGTGGCAGCCCCAGCATTTT. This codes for CASSSGTGWQPQHF.

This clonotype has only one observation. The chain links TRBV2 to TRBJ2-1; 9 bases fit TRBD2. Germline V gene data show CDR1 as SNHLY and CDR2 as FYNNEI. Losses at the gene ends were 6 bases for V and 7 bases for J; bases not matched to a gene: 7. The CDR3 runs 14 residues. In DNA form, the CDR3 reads TGTGCCAGCAGGCAAAGCGGGGGGTTTAATGAGCAGTTCTTC. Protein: CASRQSGGFNEQFF.

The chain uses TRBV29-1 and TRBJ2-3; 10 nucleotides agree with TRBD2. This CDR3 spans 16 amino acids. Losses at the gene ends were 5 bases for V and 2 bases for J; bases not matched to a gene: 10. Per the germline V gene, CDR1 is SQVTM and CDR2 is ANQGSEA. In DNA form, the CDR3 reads TGCAGCGTTCTCGGACTAGCGGTAGGGGACACAGATACGCAGTATTTT. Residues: CSVLGLAVGDTDTQYF.

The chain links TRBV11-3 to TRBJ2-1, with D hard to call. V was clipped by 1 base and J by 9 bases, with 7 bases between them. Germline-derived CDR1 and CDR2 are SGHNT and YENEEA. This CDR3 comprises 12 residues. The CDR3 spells CASSLGTIEQFF. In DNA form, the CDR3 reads TGTGCCAGCAGCTTAGGGACCATTGAGCAGTTCTTC.

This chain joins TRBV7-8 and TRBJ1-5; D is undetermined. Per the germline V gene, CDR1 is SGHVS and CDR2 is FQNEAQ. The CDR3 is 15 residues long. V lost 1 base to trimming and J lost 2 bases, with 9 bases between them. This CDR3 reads CASSLEGMGNQPQHF. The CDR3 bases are TGTGCCAGCAGCTTAGAAGGGATGGGCAATCAGCCCCAGCATTTT.

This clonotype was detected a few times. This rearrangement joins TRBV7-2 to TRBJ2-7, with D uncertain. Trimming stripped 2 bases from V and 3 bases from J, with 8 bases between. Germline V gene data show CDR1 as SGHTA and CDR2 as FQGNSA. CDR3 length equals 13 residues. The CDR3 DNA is TGTGCCAGCAGCTTAAACTATCGCTACGAGCAGTACTTC. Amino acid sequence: CASSLNYRYEQYF.

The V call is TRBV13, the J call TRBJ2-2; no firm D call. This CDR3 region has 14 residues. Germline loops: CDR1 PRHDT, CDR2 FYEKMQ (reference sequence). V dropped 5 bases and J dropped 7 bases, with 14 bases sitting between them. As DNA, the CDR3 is TGTGCCAGCAGCACAACACCACGACTCGGGGAGCTGTTTTTT. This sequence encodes CASSTTPRLGELFF.

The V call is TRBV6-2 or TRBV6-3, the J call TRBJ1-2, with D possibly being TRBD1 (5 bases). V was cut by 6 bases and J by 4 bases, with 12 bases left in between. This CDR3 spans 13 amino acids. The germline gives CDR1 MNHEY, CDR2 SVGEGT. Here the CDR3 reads CASSGTAPYGYTF. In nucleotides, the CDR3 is TGTGCCAGCAGCGGGACCGCACCCTATGGCTACACCTTC.